This T cell receptor beta chain was profiled in a study of cytomegalovirus exposure and HLA in healthy donors. In the PCR, 60 Vbeta and 13 Jbeta primers were used. Here immunoSEQ multiplex PCR was the method, and the copy in TCRdb shows in-frame clones only, minus some. The sample totals tens of thousands of clones; its top ten clones hold around 4%. Germline CDR1 SGHTA, CDR2 FQGNSA. V was pared by 3 bases and J by 0 bases, with 13 bases between. The CDR3 loop spans 16 amino acids. The sequence came from a male donor in good health and CMV-seronegative. The V call is TRBV7-2, the J call TRBJ2-3; D perhaps matches TRBD2 (5 bases). The sequenced material came from PBMCs. CDR3 in DNA: TGTGCCAGCAGCTTCGGCGGGCTAGGTAGCACAGATACGCAGTATTTT. Protein sequence: CASSFGGLGSTDTQYF.